This TCR beta chain was recovered during a study of blood T cell repertoires in COVID-19. Study context: T cells, B-cell-depleted T cells, or PBMCs provided the cDNA or gDNA that served as material.

The V gene end was trimmed by 3 bases and the J gene end by 4 bases; junction bases not matched to a gene: 5. Germline CDR1 and CDR2: SGDLS and YYNGEE. The CDR3 loop spans 15 amino acids. Per the study methods: Reference gene primer amplification yielded estimated nucleated cell counts. Here immunoSEQ multiplex PCR was the method, and the copy in TCRdb shows in-frame clones only, minus some. V, J and clone size are those of that table, while D and trimming were read from the DNA. This table holds under 350,000 clones, under 90% found once. The TCR was taken from a man between 50 and 59 years old with acute or convalescent COVID-19. The sequenced material came from peripheral blood. The chain couples TRBV9 to TRBJ1-5; 9 bases are a match to TRBD1. The CDR3 DNA sequence: TGTGCCAGCAGCGCCGGGGACAGGGAGAATCAGCCCCAGCATTTT. Residues: CASSAGDRENQPQHF.